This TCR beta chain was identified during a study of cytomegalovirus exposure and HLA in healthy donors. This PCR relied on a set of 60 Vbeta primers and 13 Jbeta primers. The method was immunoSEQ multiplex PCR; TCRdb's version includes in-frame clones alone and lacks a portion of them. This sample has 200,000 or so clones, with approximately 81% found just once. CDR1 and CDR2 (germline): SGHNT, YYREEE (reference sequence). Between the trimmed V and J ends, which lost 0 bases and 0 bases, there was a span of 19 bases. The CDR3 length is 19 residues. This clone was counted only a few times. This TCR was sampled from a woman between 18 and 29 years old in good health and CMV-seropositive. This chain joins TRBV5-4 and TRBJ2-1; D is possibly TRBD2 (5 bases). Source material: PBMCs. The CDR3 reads CASSLGIRTLLSSYNEQFF. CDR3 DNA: TGTGCCAGCAGCTTGGGGATCCGGACTTTACTAAGCTCCTACAATGAGCAGTTCTTC.